This T cell receptor (beta chain) was retrieved from a study of T cells in Graves' hyperthyroidism and ophthalmopathy. Researchers amplified the TCR beta CDR3 regions from RNA transcripts. The HTBI set primed first-round TCR CDR3 RT-PCR. From the multiplex PCR reads, TCRdb called clonotypes with MiXCR, one entry per CDR3 protein. The repertoire includes about 320,000 distinct CDR3 sequences, around 17% of them detected once, and approximately 35% sits in the top ten. To note about this clonotype: This may be a read error, as it is one base from a much larger clone.

The germline gives CDR1 MNHEY, CDR2 SVGEGT. Between the trimmed V and J ends, which lost 3 bases and 3 bases, there was a span of 21 bases. The CDR3 contains 17 residues. Diagnosis relied on clinical symptoms, serum thyroxine and TRAb, thyroid ultrasound and orbital computed tomography. Out of approximately 9.9 ml of fresh peripheral blood came the PBMCs. The rearrangement links TRBV6-2 or TRBV6-3 to TRBJ2-7, with TRBD2 as a possible D gene (6 bases). The sequencing sample was made of blood. The sequence came from a young man with Graves' hyperthyroidism. The CDR3 spells CASSYRSGGTPHYEQYF. CDR3 bases: TGTGCCAGCAGTTATCGGTCAGGAGGGACGCCCCACTACGAGCAGTACTTC.